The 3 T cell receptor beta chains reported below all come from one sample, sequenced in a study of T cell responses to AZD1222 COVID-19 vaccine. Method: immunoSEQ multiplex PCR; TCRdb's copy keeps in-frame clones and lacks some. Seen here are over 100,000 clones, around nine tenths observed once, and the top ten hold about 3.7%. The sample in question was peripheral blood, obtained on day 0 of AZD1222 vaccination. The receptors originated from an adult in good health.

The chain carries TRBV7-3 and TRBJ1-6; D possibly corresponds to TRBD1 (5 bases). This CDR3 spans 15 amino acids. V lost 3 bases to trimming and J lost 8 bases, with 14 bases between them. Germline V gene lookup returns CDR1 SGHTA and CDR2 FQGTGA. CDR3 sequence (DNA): TGTGCCAGCAGCTTGACCCTCTTGGGGGATTCACCCCTCCACTTT. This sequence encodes CASSLTLLGDSPLHF.

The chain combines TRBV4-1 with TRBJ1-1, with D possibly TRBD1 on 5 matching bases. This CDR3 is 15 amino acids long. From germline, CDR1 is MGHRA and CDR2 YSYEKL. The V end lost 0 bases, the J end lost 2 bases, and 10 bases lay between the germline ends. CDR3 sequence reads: CASSQEAGPNTEAFF. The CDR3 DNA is TGCGCCAGCAGCCAAGAGGCGGGGCCAAACACTGAAGCTTTCTTT.

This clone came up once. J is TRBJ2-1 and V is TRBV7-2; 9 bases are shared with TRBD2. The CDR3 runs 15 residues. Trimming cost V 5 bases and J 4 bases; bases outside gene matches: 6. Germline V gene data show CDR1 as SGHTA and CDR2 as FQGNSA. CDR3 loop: CASSRQAGGYNEQFF. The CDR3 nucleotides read TGTGCCAGCAGCCGCCAAGCGGGGGGATACAATGAGCAGTTCTTC.